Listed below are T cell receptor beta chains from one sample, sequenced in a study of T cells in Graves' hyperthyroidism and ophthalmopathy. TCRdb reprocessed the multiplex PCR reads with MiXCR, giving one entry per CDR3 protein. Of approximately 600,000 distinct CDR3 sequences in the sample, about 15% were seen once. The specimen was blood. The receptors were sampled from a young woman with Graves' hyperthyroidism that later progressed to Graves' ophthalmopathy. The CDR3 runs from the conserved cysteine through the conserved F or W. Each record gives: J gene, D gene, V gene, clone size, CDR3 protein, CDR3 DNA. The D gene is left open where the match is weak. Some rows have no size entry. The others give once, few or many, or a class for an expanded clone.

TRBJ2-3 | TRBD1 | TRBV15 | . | CATSRGDSPGTDTQYF | TGTGCCACCAGCAGAGGGGACAGCCCGGGCACAGATACGCAGTATTTT
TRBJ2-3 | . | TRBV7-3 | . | CASSLTGPPTDTQYF | TGTGCCAGCAGCTTAACCGGGCCACCCACAGATACGCAGTATTTT
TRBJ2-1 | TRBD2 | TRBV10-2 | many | CASEVLAGSTYNEQFF | TGCGCCAGCGAGGTCCTAGCGGGATCTACCTACAATGAGCAGTTCTTC
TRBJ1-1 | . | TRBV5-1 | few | CASSLDVRGNTEAFF | TGCGCCAGCAGCTTGGATGTTAGGGGGAACACTGAAGCTTTCTTT
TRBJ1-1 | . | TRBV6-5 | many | CASSYSTGDGATEAFF | TGTGCCAGCAGTTACTCGACGGGGGACGGGGCGACTGAAGCTTTCTTT
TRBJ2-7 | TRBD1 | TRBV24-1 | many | CATSDPGQGTYEQYF | TGTGCCACCAGTGATCCGGGACAGGGGACTTACGAGCAGTACTTC
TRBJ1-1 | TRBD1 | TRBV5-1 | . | CASSDRDRGSNTEAFF | TGCGCCAGCAGCGACCGGGACAGGGGGTCGAACACTGAAGCTTTCTTT
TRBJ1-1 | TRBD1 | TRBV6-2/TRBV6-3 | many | CASSYSRTGGYTEAFF | TGTGCCAGCAGTTACTCGAGGACAGGGGGTTACACTGAAGCTTTCTTT
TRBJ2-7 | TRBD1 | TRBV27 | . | CASSRTGGDEQYF | TGTGCCAGCAGCCGGACAGGGGGCGACGAGCAGTACTTC
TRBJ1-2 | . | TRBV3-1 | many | CASRTLGEFGYTF | TGTGCCAGTCGGACACTAGGGGAGTTCGGCTACACCTTC
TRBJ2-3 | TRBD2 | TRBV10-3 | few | CAVSGGPDTQYF | TGTGCCGTATCGGGGGGTCCAGATACGCAGTATTTT
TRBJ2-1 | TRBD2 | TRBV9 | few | CAGSEGLADYNEQFF | TGTGCCGGATCGGAGGGACTAGCGGACTACAATGAGCAGTTCTTC
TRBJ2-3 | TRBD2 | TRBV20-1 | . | CSASSGSPRRADTQYF | TGCAGTGCTAGTAGCGGGAGCCCCCGGAGGGCAGATACGCAGTATTTT
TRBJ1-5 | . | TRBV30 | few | CAWSDPGDTSNQPQHF | TGTGCCTGGAGCGATCCGGGAGACACTAGCAATCAGCCCCAGCATTTT
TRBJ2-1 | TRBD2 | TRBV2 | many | CASGGLAGVGNEQFF | TGTGCCAGCGGCGGACTAGCAGGAGTGGGGAATGAGCAGTTCTTC
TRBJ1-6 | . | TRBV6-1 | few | CASSPRTNNSPLHF | TGTGCCAGCAGCCCCCGGACAAATAATTCACCCCTCCACTTT
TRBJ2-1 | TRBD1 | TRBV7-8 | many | CASSQPGGRAGQRQFF | TGTGCCAGCAGCCAGCCAGGGGGCCGTGCAGGTCAGAGGCAGTTCTTC
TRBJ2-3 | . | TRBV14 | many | CASSQEYGRSTDTQYF | TGTGCCAGCAGCCAAGAATACGGTAGGAGCACAGATACGCAGTATTTT
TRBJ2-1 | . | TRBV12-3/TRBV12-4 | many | CASSLGFAWDPQFF | TGTGCCAGCAGTTTAGGATTCGCCTGGGATCCTCAGTTCTTC
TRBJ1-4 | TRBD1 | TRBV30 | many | CAWSPGTGDEKLFF | TGTGCCTGGAGCCCCGGGACAGGGGATGAAAAACTGTTTTTT
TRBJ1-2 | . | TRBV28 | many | CASSYIDRKGYTF | TGTGCCAGCAGTTATATTGACAGGAAGGGCTACACCTTC
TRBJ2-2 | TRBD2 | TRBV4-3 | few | CASSQGTVAGAGELFF | TGCGCCAGCAGCCAAGGAACTGTAGCGGGCGCCGGGGAGCTGTTTTTT
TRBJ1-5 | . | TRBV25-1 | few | CASSEFGDVQPQHF | TGTGCCAGCAGTGAATTCGGGGACGTTCAGCCCCAGCATTTT
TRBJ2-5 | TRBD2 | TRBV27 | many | CASLGLAEETQYF | TGTGCCAGCTTGGGACTAGCGGAAGAGACCCAGTACTTC
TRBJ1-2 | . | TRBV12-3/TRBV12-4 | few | CASSLVSDRGYGYTF | TGTGCCAGCAGTTTAGTGTCTGACCGGGGCTATGGCTACACCTTC
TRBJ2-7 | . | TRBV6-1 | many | CASSYDRLLYEQYF | TGTGCCAGCAGTTATGATAGACTCCTCTACGAGCAGTACTTC
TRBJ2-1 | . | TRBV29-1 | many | CSVEIGGLEQFF | TGCAGCGTTGAAATAGGAGGGCTTGAGCAGTTCTTC
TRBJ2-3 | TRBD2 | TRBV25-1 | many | CASSERGAGGLSTDTQYF | TGTGCCAGCAGTGAAAGAGGGGCGGGGGGCCTAAGCACAGATACGCAGTATTTT
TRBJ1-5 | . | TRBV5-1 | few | CASSLFTGSNQPQHF | TGCGCCAGCAGCTTGTTTACAGGTAGCAATCAGCCCCAGCATTTT
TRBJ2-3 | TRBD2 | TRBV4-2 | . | CASSRLQGAGGDTQYF | TGTGCCAGCAGCCGCCTTCAGGGAGCGGGAGGGGATACGCAGTATTTT
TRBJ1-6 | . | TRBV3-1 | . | CASSQGHQAGSPLHF | TGTGCCAGCAGCCAGGGACACCAAGCCGGTTCACCCCTCCACTTT
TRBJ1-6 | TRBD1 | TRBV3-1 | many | CASSQEGAGTESSYNSPLHF | TGTGCCAGCAGCCAAGAAGGGGCCGGGACAGAGAGCTCCTATAATTCACCCCTCCACTTT
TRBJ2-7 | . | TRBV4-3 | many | CASSQDLVAASEQYF | TGCGCCAGCAGCCAAGATTTAGTAGCGGCCTCCGAGCAGTACTTC
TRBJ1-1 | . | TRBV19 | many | CATLNDGNTEAFF | TGTGCCACCCTGAACGATGGGAACACTGAAGCTTTCTTT
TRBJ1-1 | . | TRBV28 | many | CASTLRGTEAFF | TGTGCCAGCACCCTAAGGGGGACTGAAGCTTTCTTT
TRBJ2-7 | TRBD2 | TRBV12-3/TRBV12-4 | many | CASSPFAGGPSEQYF | TGTGCCAGCAGCCCCTTTGCGGGAGGGCCGAGCGAGCAGTACTTC
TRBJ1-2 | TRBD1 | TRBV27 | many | CASSGTGQEGYTF | TGTGCCAGCAGTGGGACGGGACAGGAGGGCTACACCTTC
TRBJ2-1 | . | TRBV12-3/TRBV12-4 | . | CASSHQGGNNEQFF | TGTGCCAGCAGTCACCAGGGGGGAAACAATGAGCAGTTCTTC
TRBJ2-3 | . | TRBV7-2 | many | CASTQGGRLQYF | TGTGCCAGCACCCAAGGGGGGAGGTTGCAGTATTTT
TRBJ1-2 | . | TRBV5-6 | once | CASSLLSGINYGYTF | TGTGCCAGCAGCTTGTTATCGGGGATCAACTATGGCTACACCTTC
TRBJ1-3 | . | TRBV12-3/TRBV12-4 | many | CASGPTSGNTIYF | TGTGCCAGCGGCCCTACCTCTGGAAACACCATATATTTT
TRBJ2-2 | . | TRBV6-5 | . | CASRTGAEGELFF | TGTGCCAGCCGCACGGGGGCTGAAGGGGAGCTGTTTTTT
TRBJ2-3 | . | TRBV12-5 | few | CASGLDPPGYTDTQYF | TGTGCTAGTGGTTTGGACCCCCCGGGATACACAGATACGCAGTATTTT
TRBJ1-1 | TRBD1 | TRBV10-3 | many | CAISPGTGGANTEAFF | TGTGCCATCAGCCCCGGGACAGGGGGGGCGAACACTGAAGCTTTCTTT
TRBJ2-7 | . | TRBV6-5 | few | CASSYSGWEAYEQYF | TGTGCCAGCAGTTACAGTGGCTGGGAAGCCTACGAGCAGTACTTC
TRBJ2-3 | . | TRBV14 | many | CASSQVTSRTDTQYF | TGTGCCAGCAGCCAAGTCACTTCGAGAACAGATACGCAGTATTTT
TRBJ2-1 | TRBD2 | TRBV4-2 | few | CASSQSTAGGQFF | TGTGCCAGCAGCCAAAGCACAGCGGGGGGGCAGTTCTTC
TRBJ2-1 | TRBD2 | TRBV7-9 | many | CASSLTSGAYNEQFF | TGTGCCAGCAGCCTGACTAGCGGGGCCTACAATGAGCAGTTCTTC
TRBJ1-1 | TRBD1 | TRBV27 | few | CASSLGQEFEAFF | TGTGCCAGCAGTTTAGGACAGGAGTTTGAAGCTTTCTTT
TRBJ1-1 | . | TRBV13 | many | CASSSGGPTYTEAFF | TGTGCCAGCAGCTCCGGGGGACCCACTTACACTGAAGCTTTCTTT
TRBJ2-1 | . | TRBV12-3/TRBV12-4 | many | CASSYADRIYNEQFF | TGTGCCAGCAGTTACGCAGACCGGATCTACAATGAGCAGTTCTTC
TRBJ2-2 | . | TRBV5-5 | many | CASSSTANTGELFF | TGTGCCAGCAGTTCGACTGCGAACACCGGGGAGCTGTTTTTT